This TCR beta chain was retrieved from a study of PD-1 blockade in mismatch repair-deficient tumors. Whole-study findings and limits: After pembrolizumab, tumor-resident clones rose rapidly, then generally contracted before radiologic responses.

Germline V gene lookup returns CDR1 SGHRS and CDR2 YFSETQ. This CDR3 comprises 15 residues. V was pared by 5 bases and J by 2 bases, with 6 bases of the junction left unmatched. Only in-frame clones appear in the TCRdb table, and some are missing; sequencing was by immunoSEQ multiplex PCR. Of 90,000 to 130,000 clones in the sample, about three quarters were seen once. This clone was seen more than once but under ten times. Its antigen is not known. The chain has TRBV5-1 and TRBJ1-2, with TRBD1 matching 10 bases. Sequencing was performed on peripheral blood, taken approximately 64 weeks after starting pembrolizumab. This receptor was obtained from an adult with mismatch repair-deficient cancer. As DNA, the CDR3 is TGCGCCAGCAGTTGGACAGGGGGTACCAACTATGGCTACACCTTC. Translated, it gives CASSWTGGTNYGYTF.